Shown below are 20 T cell receptor beta chains from a single sample sequenced in a study of blood T cell repertoires in COVID-19. The table came from immunoSEQ multiplex PCR; TCRdb's copy has only in-frame clones and leaves some out. The table lists tens of thousands of clones, roughly four fifths of them singletons. Material for sequencing was peripheral blood. These receptors were taken from a human donor in a cohort sampled during active COVID-19.

This clone was detected once. The junction departs from the called germline gene at one end, perhaps through a read error. V is TRBV6-1 and J is TRBJ2-7; tentatively, D is TRBD1 (5 bases). CDR1 and CDR2 (germline): MNHNS, SASEGT. This CDR3 is 15 amino acids long. CDR3 sequence: CASSEMGPVSSEQYF. As DNA, the CDR3 is TGTGCCAGCAGTGAAATGGGGCCAGTATCCTCCGAGCAGTACTTC.

This clone was seen only a few times. The chain is built from TRBV11-2 and TRBJ2-2; no clear D gene. The CDR3 spans 15 residues. Trimming cost V 0 bases and J 6 bases, with 11 bases left between them. The germline gives CDR1 SGHAT, CDR2 FQNNGV. DNA for the CDR3: TGTGCCAGCAGCTTAGATCCCTCGGGTGCCGGGGAGCTGTTTTTT. The encoded protein is CASSLDPSGAGELFF.

This clone was seen once. The V gene is TRBV3-1 (or the pseudogene TRBV3-2), the J gene TRBJ2-1, with a possible D match to TRBD2 (5 bases). The CDR3 has 16 amino acids. The V gene lost 4 bases and the J gene lost 0 bases, with 13 bases spanning the gap. CDR1 is LGHDT and CDR2 is YNNKEL in the germline V gene (reference sequence). In DNA, the CDR3 is TGTGCCAGCAGCCTGGATATGGGGAGCTCCTACAATGAGCAGTTCTTC. It translates to CASSLDMGSSYNEQFF.

The genes are TRBV9 and TRBJ2-3; 9 bases are a match to TRBD2. Germline-derived CDR1 and CDR2 are SGDLS and YYNGEE. Unmatched junction bases numbered 7, after V lost 0 bases and J lost 8 bases. The CDR3 contains 15 residues. CDR3 sequence: CASSVGTSGGPTQYF. The DNA of the CDR3 is TGTGCCAGCAGCGTAGGTACGAGCGGGGGGCCTACGCAGTATTTT.

V gene TRBV7-3 combines with J gene TRBJ2-2; no firm D call. V was trimmed by 2 bases and J by 4 bases, leaving 8 bases between them. The CDR3 spans 14 residues. CDR1 SGHTA and CDR2 FQGTGA come from the germline V gene. This chain's CDR3 is CASSLDRVTGELFF. The CDR3 DNA is TGTGCCAGCAGCTTAGACCGGGTCACCGGGGAGCTGTTTTTT.

CDR3 amino acids: CASSLAGLSSGNTIYF. The CDR3 bases are TGCGCCAGCAGCTTGGCCGGACTGAGCTCTGGAAACACCATATATTTT. The V call is TRBV5-1, the J call TRBJ1-3; D ambiguous. This CDR3 region has 16 residues. V was shortened by 0 bases and J by 0 bases, with 10 bases between the two germline ends. CDR1 is SGHRS, CDR2 YFSETQ, per germline.

This chain uses TRBV10-3 with TRBJ1-1, with TRBD1 identical over 8 bases. Germline values: CDR1 ENHRY, CDR2 SYGVKD. J was trimmed by 7 bases and V by 6 bases; bases with no gene match: 7. The CDR3 runs to 13 residues. CDR3 DNA: TGTGCCATCAGCCCGACAGGGGCGGTTGAAGCTTTCTTT. Its protein product is CAISPTGAVEAFF.

This chain uses TRBV6-2 or TRBV6-3 with TRBJ1-2; 7 bases are shared with TRBD1. The CDR3 has 13 amino acids. V dropped 6 bases and J dropped 8; count of bases not matched to a gene: 9. Looked up from germline, CDR1 is MNHEY and CDR2 is SVGEGT. This CDR3 is CASSDRVGRGYTF. The CDR3 bases are TGTGCCAGCAGCGACAGGGTGGGCCGGGGCTACACCTTC.

The rearrangement uses TRBV20-1 and TRBJ2-5; no reliable D call. This CDR3 has 11 amino acids. Trimming stripped 0 bases from V and 7 bases from J, with 6 bases between. Germline CDR1 is DFQATT and CDR2 is SNEGSKA (reference sequence). DNA for the CDR3: TGCAGTGCTAGAGACGTCGGGACCCAGTACTTC. Its protein product is CSARDVGTQYF.

V usage is TRBV6-6 and J usage is TRBJ2-1; 9 bases map to TRBD1. J was trimmed by 9 bases and V by 2 bases; bases with no gene match: 8. CDR1 and CDR2 (germline): MNHNY, SVGAGI (reference sequence). The CDR3 has 15 residues. The chain's CDR3 is CASSYRDRDGGEQFF. CDR3 coding DNA: TGTGCCAGCAGTTACCGGGACAGGGATGGCGGTGAGCAGTTCTTC.

This clone was observed a few times. The chain recombines TRBV9 with TRBJ2-2; D might be TRBD1 (6 bases). CDR1 and CDR2 (germline): SGDLS, YYNGEE. V lost 10 bases, J lost 6 bases, and 19 bases lay in between. This CDR3 is built from 14 residues. The CDR3 loop reads CARWTAPLSGELFF. CDR3 in DNA: TGTGCCCGATGGACAGCCCCCTTGTCCGGGGAGCTGTTTTTT.

The V gene is TRBV2, the J gene TRBJ2-2, with 10 bases that match TRBD1. The germline CDR1 and CDR2 sequences are SNHLY and FYNNEI. With 9 bases clipped from V and 5 bases from J, the junction kept 6 bases outside the gene matches. CDR3 length: 14 residues. In nucleotides, the CDR3 is TGTGCCAGTGGGACAGGGGAGGGAACCGGGGAGCTGTTTTTT. Encoded protein: CASGTGEGTGELFF.

V and J are TRBV18 and TRBJ1-1; D might be TRBD1 (6 bases). This CDR3 is 16 amino acids long. V was cut by 2 bases and J by 3 bases, with 16 bases left in between. The germline gives CDR1 KGHSH, CDR2 LQKENI. The CDR3 bases are TGTGCCAGCTCACCAATTGCAGGGGTCCCCCACACTGAAGCTTTCTTT. Translation: CASSPIAGVPHTEAFF. Full variable domain (rest looked up from reference TRBV18 and TRBJ1-1): NAGVMQNPRHLVRRRGQEARLRCSPMKGHSHVYWYRQLPEEGLKFMVYLQKENIIDESGMPKERFSAEFPKEGPSILRIQQVVRGDSAAYFCASSPIAGVPHTEAFFGQGTRLTVV.

The chain recombines TRBV25-1 with TRBJ2-2, with D perhaps matching TRBD2 (5 bases). The CDR3 runs to 18 residues. Trimming pared 4 bases from V and 6 bases from J, leaving 24 bases between. CDR1 is MGHDK, CDR2 SYGVNS, per germline. The CDR3 is CASSGLQQTLVRAGELFF. The DNA for the CDR3 is TGTGCCAGCAGTGGGTTACAGCAAACCTTAGTGAGGGCCGGGGAGCTGTTTTTT. The variable domain in full, completed from reference TRBV25-1 and TRBJ2-2, reads EADIYQTPRYLVIGTGKKITLECSQTMGHDKMYWYQQDPGMELHLIHYSYGVNSTEKGDLSSESTVSRIRTEHFPLTLESARPSHTSQYLCASSGLQQTLVRAGELFFGEGSRLTVL.

CDR3 bases: TGTGCCAGCAGTCCCGCCCCGACTAGCGGGGGGGGGCAGTTCTTC. Translated, it gives CASSPAPTSGGGQFF. J is TRBJ2-1 and V is TRBV27; TRBD2 matches at 14 bases. Germline V CDR1 and CDR2: MNHEY, SMNVEV (reference sequence). This CDR3 has 15 amino acids. V gave up 5 bases and J gave up 12 bases; unmatched junction bases: 9.

The CDR3 DNA follows: TGCAGCGTTGATTCCGGGGGAGGGGATACGCAGTATTTT. It codes for CSVDSGGGDTQYF. V usage is TRBV29-1 and J usage is TRBJ2-3, with 7 positions matching TRBD2. The CDR3 is made up of 13 amino acids. Germline loops: CDR1 SQVTM, CDR2 ANQGSEA. The trim removed 3 bases at V and 6 bases at J, leaving 6 bases unmatched.

The J gene is TRBJ1-5, the V gene TRBV28, with D tentatively TRBD1 (6 bases). This CDR3 comprises 14 residues. Germline V gene sequence: CDR1 MDHEN, CDR2 SYDVKM. V dropped 5 bases and J dropped 7 bases, with 15 bases sitting between them. The DNA for the CDR3 is TGTGCCAGCAGTCGAAATACAGGGCCCCAGCCCCAGCATTTT. Protein: CASSRNTGPQPQHF.

This chain connects TRBV7-3 to TRBJ2-1; 12 bases line up with TRBD2. The CDR3 is 17 residues long. Trimming removed 4 bases from V and 10 bases from J; junction bases left unmatched: 14. The V gene's germline CDR1 is SGHTA and CDR2 FQGTGA. The CDR3 protein is CASSSQSATSGGGEQFF. The CDR3 DNA sequence: TGTGCCAGCAGCTCCCAGTCGGCGACTAGCGGGGGCGGGGAGCAGTTCTTC. The full variable domain, in which reference TRBV7-3 and TRBJ2-1 provide the parts outside the CDR3, is GAGVSQTPSNKVTEKGKYVELRCDPISGHTALYWYRQSLGQGPEFLIYFQGTGAADDSGLPNDRFFAVRPEGSVSTLKIQRTERGDSAVYLCASSSQSATSGGGEQFFGPGTRLTVL.

The chain links TRBV3-1 (or the pseudogene TRBV3-2) to TRBJ2-7, with TRBD1 as a possible D gene (5 bases). The CDR3 contains 15 residues. Germline lookup yields CDR1 LGHDT and CDR2 YNNKEL (reference sequence). Trimming took 0 bases from V and 3 from J, leaving 12 bases between them. The CDR3 DNA reads TGTGCCAGCAGCCAAGATACTACAGGTATCTACGAGCAGTACTTC. It specifies CASSQDTTGIYEQYF.

This clone was seen a handful of times. The rearrangement joins TRBV6-1 to TRBJ1-4; 7 positions match TRBD1. CDR1 and CDR2 from the germline V gene are MNHNS and SASEGT. V shed 3 bases, J shed 4 bases, and the junction held 5 bases outside the gene matches. The CDR3 is made up of 15 amino acids. The CDR3 nucleotides read TGTGCCAGCAGTGACACGGGACAGTATAATGAAAAACTGTTTTTT. Protein: CASSDTGQYNEKLFF.